The 21 T cell receptor beta chains reported below all come from one sample, sequenced in a study of blood T cell repertoires in COVID-19. The assay was immunoSEQ multiplex PCR, and TCRdb's table has in-frame clones only and misses some. The table has around 60,000 clones, approximately 80% seen once. The sequenced sample consisted of peripheral blood. Receptors originate from a woman aged 80 or over with acute or convalescent COVID-19.

The chain uses TRBV18 and TRBJ2-5, with TRBD2 matching 12 bases. CDR1 and CDR2 (germline): KGHSH, LQKENI. The CDR3 contains 16 residues. Germline trimming cut 3 bases from V and 3 bases from J; bases unmatched to any gene: 5. CDR3 DNA: TGTGCCAGCTCACCCCTAGCGGGGGGGCGGGAAGAGACCCAGTACTTC. This codes for CASSPLAGGREETQYF.

This clone was counted between two and nine times. The CDR3 loop reads CASSFGTGGLNTEAFF. CDR3 DNA sequence: TGCGCCAGCAGCTTTGGGACAGGGGGGTTGAACACTGAAGCTTTCTTT. The V gene is TRBV5-1, the J gene TRBJ1-1; the match to TRBD1 covers 11 bases. Germline V gives CDR1 SGHRS, CDR2 YFSETQ. The CDR3 is 16 residues long. J lost 0 bases, V lost 2 bases, and 3 bases had no gene match.

The CDR3 bases are TGTGCCACCAGCAGACCAGGGACAGCGAACACTGAAGCTTTCTTT. Encoded protein: CATSRPGTANTEAFF. The rearrangement joins TRBV15 to TRBJ1-1, with 7 bases that match TRBD1. The CDR3 runs to 15 residues. Per germline, CDR1 LNHNV and CDR2 YYDKDF (reference sequence). V dropped 2 bases and J dropped 1; count of bases not matched to a gene: 4.

The chain carries TRBV19 and TRBJ1-5, with TRBD1 matching over 8 bases. Per germline, CDR1 LNHDA and CDR2 SQIVND (reference sequence). CDR3 size: 17 residues. The J segment lost 3 bases and the V segment lost 5 bases, leaving 12 bases of the junction unmatched. DNA for the CDR3: TGTGCCAGTAGTTCCCTTCCGGGACAGGTGACCAATCAGCCCCAGCATTTT. The encoded protein is CASSSLPGQVTNQPQHF.

The chain carries TRBV9 and TRBJ2-1; tentative D call: TRBD2 (6 bases). The CDR3 has 15 residues. Deletions cut 5 bases from V and 4 bases from J, with 16 bases between. The germline gives CDR1 SGDLS, CDR2 YYNGEE. The CDR3 loop reads CASSPSAGSYNEQFF. Here the CDR3 DNA reads TGTGCCAGCAGTCCCTCGGCGGGGAGTTACAATGAGCAGTTCTTC.

This chain uses TRBV27 with TRBJ1-4; 7 bases map to TRBD1. The CDR3 consists of 15 residues. J was trimmed by 3 bases and V by 6 bases; bases with no gene match: 7. Germline values: CDR1 MNHEY, CDR2 SMNVEV (reference sequence). The CDR3 loop is CASRTGTFSNEKLFF. The CDR3, as DNA: TGTGCCAGCAGGACAGGGACGTTTTCTAATGAAAAACTGTTTTTT.

The chain links TRBV5-1 to TRBJ2-5, with D tentatively TRBD2 (5 bases). Per germline, CDR1 SGHRS and CDR2 YFSETQ. This CDR3 is 15 amino acids long. Trimming took 2 bases from V and 2 from J, leaving 13 bases between them. This CDR3 reads CASSLGSVGQETQYF. The CDR3 nucleotides read TGCGCCAGCAGCTTAGGTAGCGTGGGGCAAGAGACCCAGTACTTC. The variable domain in full, with the rest retrieved from reference TRBV5-1 and TRBJ2-5, is KAGVTQTPRYLIKTRGQQVTLSCSPISGHRSVSWYQQTPGQGLQFLFEYFSETQRNKGNFPGRFSGRQFSNSRSEMNVSTLELGDSALYLCASSLGSVGQETQYFGPGTRLLVL.

The genes are TRBV7-3 and TRBJ2-1, with D possibly being TRBD2 (5 bases). V was clipped by 6 bases and J by 0 bases, with 18 bases between them. The CDR3 is made up of 17 amino acids. Per the germline V gene, CDR1 is SGHTA and CDR2 is FQGTGA. The CDR3 DNA reads as TGTGCCAGCAGTCGGGGTACTCAACCGAGCTCCTACAATGAGCAGTTCTTC. Translating gives CASSRGTQPSSYNEQFF. Complete variable domain (other parts from reference TRBV7-3 and TRBJ2-1): GAGVSQTPSNKVTEKGKYVELRCDPISGHTALYWYRQSLGQGPEFLIYFQGTGAADDSGLPNDRFFAVRPEGSVSTLKIQRTERGDSAVYLCASSRGTQPSSYNEQFFGPGTRLTVL.

A note on this clone: At one boundary the junction diverges from the germline segment, which might be a read error. This rearrangement joins TRBV12-3 or TRBV12-4 to TRBJ2-5; 7 nucleotides agree with TRBD2. The CDR3 sequence is 11 residues long. CDR3 sequence (DNA): TGTGCCAGCAGTTCCAGCGGGGCTCAGGACTTC. This encodes CASSSSGAQDF.

This clone was detected only a few times. The CDR3 spells CASRRDRGNQPQHF. The CDR3, as DNA: TGTGCCAGTAGGAGGGACAGGGGCAATCAGCCCCAGCATTTT. The chain combines TRBV19 with TRBJ1-5; 9 bases align to TRBD1. The CDR3 totals 14 residues. CDR1 and CDR2 (germline): LNHDA, SQIVND (reference sequence). J lost 2 bases, V lost 6 bases, and 2 bases had no gene match.

This chain joins TRBV19 and TRBJ2-7; tentative D call: TRBD1 (5 bases). Trimming cost V 4 bases and J 3 bases, with 10 bases left between them. The CDR3 length is 13 residues. Germline V gene sequence: CDR1 LNHDA, CDR2 SQIVND (reference sequence). As DNA, the CDR3 is TGTGCCAGTAGTACAGGGAATCTCTACGAGCAGTACTTC. It is translated as CASSTGNLYEQYF.

V is TRBV18 and J is TRBJ2-5, with D possibly matching TRBD2 (5 bases). From germline, CDR1 is KGHSH and CDR2 LQKENI. Trimming pared 6 bases from V and 5 bases from J, leaving 19 bases between. This CDR3 region has 15 residues. The CDR3, as DNA: TGTGCCAGCTCCCCCGAGGGCGTGGTTGGCGAGACCCAGTACTTC. The encoded protein is CASSPEGVVGETQYF.

This clone was recorded a few times. This chain links TRBV29-1 with TRBJ2-1; D is possibly TRBD2 (6 bases). The CDR3 runs 14 residues. Germline V gene lookup returns CDR1 SQVTM and CDR2 ANQGSEA. The V and J ends lost 3 bases and 8 bases respectively, with 17 bases between them. As DNA, the CDR3 is TGCAGCGTTGAGGATCCGGGAGTGGTAGATGAGCAGTTCTTC. This encodes CSVEDPGVVDEQFF.

This clone was detected only a few times. This chain uses TRBV19 with TRBJ1-1; the match to TRBD1 covers 7 bases. The ends lost 8 bases at V and 0 bases at J; junction bases unmatched: 9. Germline V gene sequence: CDR1 LNHDA, CDR2 SQIVND (reference sequence). The CDR3 spans 15 residues. The CDR3 spells CASAQQGLMNTEAFF. The CDR3 DNA follows: TGTGCCAGTGCGCAACAGGGGCTTATGAACACTGAAGCTTTCTTT.

The chain recombines TRBV27 with TRBJ2-1; 7 bases line up with TRBD1. V dropped 3 bases and J dropped 4; count of bases not matched to a gene: 12. The CDR3 sequence is 17 residues long. CDR1 and CDR2 from the germline V gene are MNHEY and SMNVEV (reference sequence). CDR3 nucleotide sequence: TGTGCCAGCAGTTTTAGCGCAGCGACAGGGCTGTACAATGAGCAGTTCTTC. It encodes CASSFSAATGLYNEQFF.

The chain recombines TRBV7-8 with TRBJ2-7, with D possibly TRBD2 on 5 matching bases. Germline-derived CDR1 and CDR2 are SGHVS and FQNEAQ. V was cut by 5 bases and J by 2 bases, with 7 bases left in between. This CDR3 contains 12 residues. The CDR3 coding sequence is TGTGCCAGCAGCCGGAGGACCTACGAGCAGTACTTC. Its translation is CASSRRTYEQYF.

V gene TRBV5-1 combines with J gene TRBJ1-1, with 9 bases that match TRBD1. The germline V gene encodes CDR1 SGHRS and CDR2 YFSETQ. The CDR3 extends over 17 amino acids. J gave up 0 bases and V 1 base, and 7 bases lay outside the gene matches. This chain's CDR3 is CASSLRTGAPMNTEAFF. DNA for the CDR3: TGCGCCAGCAGCTTGAGGACAGGGGCCCCAATGAACACTGAAGCTTTCTTT.

V usage is TRBV19 and J usage is TRBJ2-1; tentatively, D is TRBD1 (6 bases). CDR3 size: 15 residues. Deletions cut 5 bases from V and 4 bases from J, with 15 bases between. CDR1 is LNHDA and CDR2 is SQIVND in the germline V gene (reference sequence). CDR3 loop: CASSPGAGSYNEQFF. The CDR3 nucleotides are TGTGCCAGTAGTCCAGGGGCAGGGTCTTACAATGAGCAGTTCTTC.

This clone was recorded a few times. The V and J genes are TRBV11-2 and TRBJ2-5, with 7 bases aligning to TRBD1. The germline V gene has CDR1 SGHAT and CDR2 FQNNGV. The CDR3 is 17 amino acids. Trimming cost V 3 bases and J 1 base; bases outside gene matches: 11. The chain's CDR3 is CASSLLAGGPLQETQYF. The CDR3 DNA is TGTGCCAGCAGCTTGTTGGCAGGGGGACCACTCCAAGAGACCCAGTACTTC.

The chain carries TRBV30 and TRBJ2-7; TRBD1 aligns across 10 bases. V shed 6 bases, J shed 7 bases, and the junction held 12 bases outside the gene matches. CDR1 GTSNPN and CDR2 SVGIG come from the germline V gene (reference sequence). The CDR3 extends over 14 amino acids. The CDR3: CACHDRGRVREQYF. CDR3 DNA sequence: TGTGCCTGCCATGACAGGGGGCGCGTGAGGGAGCAGTACTTC. Variable domain in full (rest from reference TRBV30 and TRBJ2-7): SQTIHQWPATLVQPVGSPLSLECTVEGTSNPNLYWYRQAAGRGLQLLFYSVGIGQISSEVPQNLSASRPQDRQFILSSKKLLLSDSGFYLCACHDRGRVREQYFGPGTRLTVT.

The chain employs TRBV6-2 or TRBV6-3 and TRBJ2-4; the match to TRBD1 covers 8 bases. J was trimmed by 2 bases and V by 5 bases; bases with no gene match: 8. This CDR3 spans 16 amino acids. Germline V gives CDR1 MNHEY, CDR2 SVGEGT. CDR3 in DNA: TGTGCCAGCAGTCCCGCCGGACAGGGATCCAAAAACATTCAGTACTTC. Residues: CASSPAGQGSKNIQYF.